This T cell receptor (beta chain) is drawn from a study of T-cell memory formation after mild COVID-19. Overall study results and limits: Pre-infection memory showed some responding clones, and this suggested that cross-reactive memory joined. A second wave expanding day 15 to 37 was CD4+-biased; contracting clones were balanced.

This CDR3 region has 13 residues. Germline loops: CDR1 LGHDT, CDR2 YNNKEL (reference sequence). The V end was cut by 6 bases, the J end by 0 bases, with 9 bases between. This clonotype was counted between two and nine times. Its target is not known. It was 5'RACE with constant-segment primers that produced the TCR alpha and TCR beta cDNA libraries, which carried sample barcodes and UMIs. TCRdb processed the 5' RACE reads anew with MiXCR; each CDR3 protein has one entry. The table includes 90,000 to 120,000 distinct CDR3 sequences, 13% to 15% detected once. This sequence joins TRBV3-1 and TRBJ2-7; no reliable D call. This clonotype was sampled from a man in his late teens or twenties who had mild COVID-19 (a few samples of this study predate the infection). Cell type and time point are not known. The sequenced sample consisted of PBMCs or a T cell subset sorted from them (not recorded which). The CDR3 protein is CASSPESSYEQYF. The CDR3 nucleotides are TGTGCCAGCAGTCCAGAAAGCTCCTACGAGCAGTACTTC.